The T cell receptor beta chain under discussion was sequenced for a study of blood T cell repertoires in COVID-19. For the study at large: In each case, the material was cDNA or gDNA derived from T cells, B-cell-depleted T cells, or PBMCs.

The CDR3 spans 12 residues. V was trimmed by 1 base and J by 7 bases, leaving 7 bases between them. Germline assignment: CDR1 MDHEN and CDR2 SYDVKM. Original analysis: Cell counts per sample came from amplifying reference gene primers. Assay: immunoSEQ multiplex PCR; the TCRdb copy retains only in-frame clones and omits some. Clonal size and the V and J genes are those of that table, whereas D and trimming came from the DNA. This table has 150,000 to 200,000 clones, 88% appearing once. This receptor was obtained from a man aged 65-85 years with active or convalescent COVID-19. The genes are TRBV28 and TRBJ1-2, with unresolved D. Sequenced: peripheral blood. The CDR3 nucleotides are TGTGCCAGCAGTTTATACCTATCTGGCTACACCTTC. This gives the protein CASSLYLSGYTF.